The 23 T cell receptor beta chains below come from one sample, sequenced in a study of shared clonotypes between healthy human individuals. Assay used: immunoSEQ multiplex PCR; TCRdb lists only in-frame clones, some missing. The sample carries under 1,100,000 clones, 65% to 75% recorded once. The specimen was memory CD4+ T cells sorted from blood. The subset is: CD45RA-negative fraction. The receptors were sampled from a man in his late teens or twenties in good health.

The chain is built from TRBV6-1 and TRBJ2-4; maybe TRBD1 (5 bases). Germline loops: CDR1 MNHNS, CDR2 SASEGT. The CDR3 covers 12 residues. Trimming shortened V by 6 bases and J by 7 bases, and 10 bases separated the two germline ends. CDR3 in DNA: TGTGCCAGCAGAGGACAAGAGAACATTCAGTACTTC. It codes for CASRGQENIQYF.

This clone has only one observation. In nucleotides, the CDR3 is TGTGCCAGCTCACCACCGTTGGGCGCAGGAACTGAAGCTTTCTTT. Translating gives CASSPPLGAGTEAFF. The V and J genes are TRBV18 and TRBJ1-1; D uncertain. With 0 bases removed from V and 5 bases from J, the gap between germline ends came to 13 bases. The CDR3 has 15 amino acids. CDR1 and CDR2 (germline): KGHSH, LQKENI. Together with reference TRBV18 and TRBJ1-1, the CDR3 gives the full variable domain: NAGVMQNPRHLVRRRGQEARLRCSPMKGHSHVYWYRQLPEEGLKFMVYLQKENIIDESGMPKERFSAEFPKEGPSILRIQQVVRGDSAAYFCASSPPLGAGTEAFFGQGTRLTVV.

The chain uses TRBV30 and TRBJ2-2; no reliable D call. V lost 3 bases, J lost 7 bases, and 12 bases lay in between. This CDR3 has 13 residues. The germline gives CDR1 GTSNPN, CDR2 SVGIG (reference sequence). The CDR3 DNA reads TGTGCCTGGAGCGGCTTAGTTTACGGGGAGCTGTTTTTT. Translation: CAWSGLVYGELFF.

There are many counts of this clone. CDR3 in amino acids: CASSLRGGDSTDTQYF. The DNA of the CDR3 is TGTGCCAGCAGCTTAAGGGGCGGGGACAGCACAGATACGCAGTATTTT. The chain combines TRBV7-3 with TRBJ2-3; TRBD2 is a possible D gene (6 bases). The CDR3 loop spans 16 amino acids. From germline, CDR1 is SGHTA and CDR2 FQGTGA. Trimming removed 1 base at V and 0 bases at J, with 11 bases between.

This clone was seen a handful of times. Germline and junction disagree at one end, which may indicate a read error. The gene calls are TRBV2 and TRBJ2-7; 7 bases fit TRBD1. The CDR3 is 13 amino acids. Germline V gene data show CDR1 as SNHLY and CDR2 as FYNNEI. The CDR3 here is CASSGQGSSEQYF. For the CDR3, the DNA is TGTGCCAGCAGTGGACAGGGTTCCTCCGAGCAGTACTTC.

Worth noting for this clone: A far larger clone is one nucleotide away, so this likely arose from a read error. Other DNA sequences in the sample encode the same CDR3. This chain links TRBV28 with TRBJ1-1; D gene ambiguous. V shed 6 bases and J shed 1 base, with 3 bases lying between them. The V gene's germline CDR1 is MDHEN and CDR2 SYDVKM. The CDR3 has 11 amino acids. The DNA of the CDR3 is TGTGCCAGCAGAGAGAACACTGAAGCTTTCTTT. This gives the protein CASRENTEAFF.

CDR3 DNA: TGTGCCAGCAGCGCTCCAGCGGGAGGGATTGAGACCCAGTACTTC. It yields the protein CASSAPAGGIETQYF. The chain combines TRBV7-2 with TRBJ2-5; 10 bases are shared with TRBD2. V shed 5 bases and J 5 bases; nucleotides not matched to a gene: 8. Per germline, CDR1 SGHTA and CDR2 FQGNSA. The CDR3 runs 15 residues.

The rearrangement joins TRBV11-3 to TRBJ2-2, with D unclear. Germline V gene data show CDR1 as SGHNT and CDR2 as YENEEA. The CDR3 is made up of 13 amino acids. V was trimmed by 5 bases and J by 4 bases, leaving 8 bases between them. In DNA form, the CDR3 reads TGTGCCAGCAGCGATCGACCCACCGGGGAGCTGTTTTTT. The encoded protein is CASSDRPTGELFF. Using reference TRBV11-3 and TRBJ2-2 for the parts outside the CDR3, the full variable domain is EAGVVQSPRYKIIEKKQPVAFWCNPISGHNTLYWYLQNLGQGPELLIRYENEEAVDDSQLPKDRFSAERLKGVDSTLKIQPAELGDSAVYLCASSDRPTGELFFGEGSRLTVL.

The rearrangement joins TRBV27 to TRBJ1-5, with 8 bases fitting TRBD1. The germline CDR1 and CDR2 sequences are MNHEY and SMNVEV (reference sequence). CDR3 length equals 13 residues. Losses at the gene ends were 8 bases for V and 1 base for J; bases not matched to a gene: 1. The DNA of the CDR3 is TGTGCCAGCGGGACAGGAAGCAATCAGCCCCAGCATTTT. Its protein product is CASGTGSNQPQHF.

This clone was detected many times. The identical CDR3 is also encoded by other nucleotide sequences in the sample. The rearrangement uses TRBV7-2 and TRBJ2-1; 9 nucleotides align to TRBD2. The germline CDR1 and CDR2 sequences are SGHTA and FQGNSA. This CDR3 has 15 amino acids. V lost 3 bases to trimming and J lost 6 bases; unmatched junction nucleotides: 6. CDR3 sequence reads: CASSLAGGPFNEQFF. The CDR3 DNA sequence: TGTGCCAGCAGCTTGGCGGGAGGGCCCTTCAATGAGCAGTTCTTC.

CDR3 DNA sequence: TGTGCCAGCGGCTTTGAGACACGGAGTGAAAAACTGTTTTTT. Translation: CASGFETRSEKLFF. This chain connects TRBV2 to TRBJ1-4; D gene ambiguous. Germline loops: CDR1 SNHLY, CDR2 FYNNEI. This CDR3 region has 14 residues. V shed 8 bases and J shed 7 bases, with 17 bases lying between them.

CDR3 amino acids: CASAYGTSSSDTQYF. CDR3 coding DNA: TGTGCCAGCGCTTACGGTACTAGTTCATCCGATACGCAGTATTTT. The V gene is TRBV7-2, the J gene TRBJ2-3; tentatively, D is TRBD2 (5 bases). Per the germline V gene, CDR1 is SGHTA and CDR2 is FQGNSA. This CDR3 is built from 15 residues. V was shortened by 8 bases and J by 6 bases, with 21 bases between the two germline ends.

The chain links TRBV14 to TRBJ2-7; TRBD1 or TRBD2 may be the D gene (5 bases each). The CDR3 has 15 residues. In germline, CDR1 is SGHDN, CDR2 FVKESK. The V end lost 1 base, the J end lost 2 bases, and 12 bases lay between the germline ends. The CDR3 DNA sequence: TGTGCCAGCAGCCAAGTGAGCAGGGAGACCTACGAGCAGTACTTC. As protein: CASSQVSRETYEQYF.

The chain joins TRBV5-3 to TRBJ1-1; D unclear. TRBV5-3 is labeled an ORF, and its function is uncertain. The CDR3 has 14 residues. The V and J ends lost 2 bases and 7 bases respectively, with 15 bases between them. CDR3 sequence reads: CARSFRVSKCEAFF. The CDR3 DNA sequence: TGTGCCAGAAGCTTTAGGGTCTCGAAGTGTGAAGCTTTCTTT.

J is TRBJ2-3 and V is TRBV4-1, with D hard to call. V was pared by 4 bases and J by 0 bases, with 20 bases between. The CDR3 spans 18 residues. Germline V gives CDR1 MGHRA, CDR2 YSYEKL. In DNA form, the CDR3 reads TGCGCCAGCAGCCGATCTTCGGCTAGTAGGTCTAGCACAGATACGCAGTATTTT. Amino acids: CASSRSSASRSSTDTQYF.

The J gene is TRBJ1-3, the V gene TRBV7-2, with D uncertain. Trimming took off 1 base at V and 2 bases at J, with 9 bases between the two ends. The CDR3 has 15 amino acids. From germline, CDR1 is SGHTA and CDR2 FQGNSA. The CDR3 bases are TGTGCCAGCAGCTTAGTCTCAGGCCCTGGAAACACCATATATTTT. Encoded protein: CASSLVSGPGNTIYF.

The chain joins TRBV30 to TRBJ2-5, with a possible D match to TRBD2 (6 bases). CDR1 and CDR2 (germline): GTSNPN, SVGIG (reference sequence). The CDR3 is made up of 16 amino acids. The ends were cut back, 3 bases at V and 5 bases at J, with 22 bases in the middle. CDR3: CAWSQGVVGGRETQYF. In nucleotides, the CDR3 is TGTGCCTGGAGCCAAGGGGTGGTGGGAGGCAGGGAGACCCAGTACTTC.

This chain joins TRBV7-8 and TRBJ1-4; weak D call: TRBD1 (5 bases). Germline V gene lookup returns CDR1 SGHVS and CDR2 FQNEAQ. The CDR3 sequence is 13 residues long. Trimming pared 3 bases from V and 5 bases from J, leaving 7 bases between. Here the CDR3 DNA reads TGTGCCAGCAGCTTCCAGGGCAATGAAAAACTGTTTTTT. It encodes CASSFQGNEKLFF. Drawing the rest from reference TRBV7-8 and TRBJ1-4, the complete variable domain is GAGVSQSPRYKVAKRGQDVALRCDPISGHVSLFWYQQALGQGPEFLTYFQNEAQLDKSGLPSDRFFAERPEGSVSTLKIQRTQQEDSAVYLCASSFQGNEKLFFGSGTQLSVL.

The chain joins TRBV5-4 to TRBJ2-1; D is perhaps TRBD1 or TRBD2 (6 bases each). The germline gives CDR1 SGHNT, CDR2 YYREEE (reference sequence). The V gene lost 0 bases and the J gene lost 6 bases, with 7 bases spanning the gap. The CDR3 runs to 13 residues. Here the CDR3 reads CASSLEGGNEQFF. CDR3 sequence (DNA): TGTGCCAGCAGCTTGGAGGGGGGCAATGAGCAGTTCTTC.

J is TRBJ1-2 and V is TRBV29-1; 7 bases are shared with TRBD1. The V gene's germline CDR1 is SQVTM and CDR2 ANQGSEA. The CDR3 sequence is 13 residues long. V lost 5 bases to trimming and J lost 6 bases; unmatched junction nucleotides: 9. In DNA form, the CDR3 reads TGCAGCGTTAGGTCTGGGACAGTAAATGGCTACACCTTC. Translating gives CSVRSGTVNGYTF.

As to this clone: A far larger clone is one nucleotide away, so this likely arose from a read error. The chain carries TRBV19 and TRBJ1-2; 9 nucleotides align to TRBD1. V was clipped by 8 bases and J by 1 base; unmatched bases: 11. The CDR3 has 16 residues. Germline V gene data show CDR1 as LNHDA and CDR2 as SQIVND (reference sequence). CDR3 in amino acids: CASGPTGQGVNYGYTF. CDR3 DNA sequence: TGTGCCAGTGGTCCAACGGGACAGGGAGTTAACTATGGCTACACCTTC.

This chain links TRBV4-1 with TRBJ1-1; D remains unclear. Germline V gene lookup returns CDR1 MGHRA and CDR2 YSYEKL. The CDR3 spans 15 residues. V was clipped by 0 bases and J by 4 bases, with 12 bases between them. The CDR3 protein is CASSQEVGFSTEAFF. The CDR3 DNA is TGCGCCAGCAGCCAAGAAGTTGGGTTTTCCACTGAAGCTTTCTTT.

This clone was seen a single time. This chain joins TRBV25-1 and TRBJ2-3; D gene uncertain. CDR3 length: 11 amino acids. The V gene lost 6 bases and the J gene lost 10 bases, with 11 bases spanning the gap. Germline-derived CDR1 and CDR2 are MGHDK and SYGVNS. CDR3: CASRSAHAQYF. The CDR3 DNA reads as TGTGCCAGCAGGTCAGCACATGCGCAGTATTTT.